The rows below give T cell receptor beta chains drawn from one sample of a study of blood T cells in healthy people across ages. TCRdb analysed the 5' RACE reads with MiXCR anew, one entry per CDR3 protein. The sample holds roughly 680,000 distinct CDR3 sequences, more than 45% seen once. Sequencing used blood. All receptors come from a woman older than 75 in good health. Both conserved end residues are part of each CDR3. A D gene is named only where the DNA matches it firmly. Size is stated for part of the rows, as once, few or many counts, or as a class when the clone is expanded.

TGTGCCAGCAGCAGCGACAGATTATTCTCCTACAATGAGCAGTTCTTC	CASSSDRLFSYNEQFF	-	-	TRBV21-1	TRBJ2-1	16
TGTGCCAGCAGTCCAAACCCCAGGACAGGGGGGGGAATTTACGAGCAGTACTTC	CASSPNPRTGGGIYEQYF	TRBD1	few	TRBV28	TRBJ2-7	18
TGTGCCAGCAGCCAGTCCTCCTACAATGAGCAGTACTTC	CASSQSSYNEQYF	-	few	TRBV3-1	TRBJ2-7	13
TGTGCCAGCAGCTTAGCGCAGGGTCGAGGCTACGAGCAGTACTTC	CASSLAQGRGYEQYF	-	many	TRBV7-8	TRBJ2-7	15
TGCGCCAGCACCTCTGACGGGGGAGCCGGGGAGCTGTTTTTT	CASTSDGGAGELFF	-	few	TRBV5-1	TRBJ2-2	14
TGCAGTGCTAGTTTGGAGGGCAGACTCAATCAGCCCCAGCATTTT	CSASLEGRLNQPQHF	-	-	TRBV20-1	TRBJ1-5	15
TGTGCCACTCAGCGCAGGGACTCTTACACCGGGGAGCTGTTTTTT	CATQRRDSYTGELFF	-	few	TRBV7-9	TRBJ2-2	15
TGTGCCAGCAGTTCCGTCAGGGATACCTACGAGCAGTACTTC	CASSSVRDTYEQYF	-	few	TRBV6-6	TRBJ2-7	14
TGTGCCAGCAGCTGGGTAGAGGCCGGGGAGCTGTTTTTT	CASSWVEAGELFF	-	-	TRBV5-6	TRBJ2-2	13
TGTGCCAGCAGCTTAGCTGAGCGGGAGGGCAATGAGCAGTTCTTC	CASSLAEREGNEQFF	TRBD2	-	TRBV7-2	TRBJ2-1	15
TGTGCCAGCAGTTCGCCCGGGACAGGGCATGGCTACACCTTC	CASSSPGTGHGYTF	TRBD1	-	TRBV28	TRBJ1-2	14
TGTGCCAGCAGTTACGGAGCGGGGGGTACGCAGTATTTT	CASSYGAGGTQYF	TRBD2	-	TRBV6-5	TRBJ2-3	13
TGTGCCACCGCGGATAATGTCAACGAGCAGTACTTC	CATADNVNEQYF	-	many	TRBV15	TRBJ2-7	12
TGTGCCAGCGGGGCTAGCGGGGGGGTGACCTTCACCGGGGAGCTGTTTTTT	CASGASGGVTFTGELFF	TRBD2	-	TRBV6-6	TRBJ2-2	17
TGCGCCAGCAGCTATACACAGGGCCGGAGGAACACTGAAGCTTTCTTT	CASSYTQGRRNTEAFF	-	few	TRBV5-1	TRBJ1-1	16
TGCAGCGTTGAAGATCTTCCTAGCGGGATTTTAGATACGCAGTATTTT	CSVEDLPSGILDTQYF	TRBD2	-	TRBV29-1	TRBJ2-3	16
TGTGCCAGCAGTTCCCAAACAGGGCTTAATGAAAACCTGTTTTTT	CASSSQTGLNENLFF	-	-	TRBV7-9	TRBJ1-4	15
TGTGCCACCAGTGATTCGTTTTTTCCAGGGGAGAAGACCCAGTACTTC	CATSDSFFPGEKTQYF	-	-	TRBV24-1	TRBJ2-5	16
TGTGCCAGCGACGTTCTAAATTCACCCCTCCACTTT	CASDVLNSPLHF	-	many	TRBV6-5	TRBJ1-6	12
TGCGCCAGCAGCATCCGACCCGTCAATGAGCAGTTCTTC	CASSIRPVNEQFF	-	many	TRBV4-1	TRBJ2-1	13
TGTGCCAGCAGCCAATATACAGGGTCTGGAAACACCATATATTTT	CASSQYTGSGNTIYF	-	few	TRBV3-1	TRBJ1-3	15
TGTGCCAGCAGCGTATCAGGGTTAGAGACCCAGTACTTC	CASSVSGLETQYF	-	many	TRBV9	TRBJ2-5	13
TGCAGCGTTGAAAGGCTAGCGGGTCCCAATGAGCAGTACTTC	CSVERLAGPNEQYF	TRBD2	few	TRBV29-1	TRBJ2-5	14
TGCAGCGTTGGATCCTCCTACGAGCAGTACTTC	CSVGSSYEQYF	-	many	TRBV29-1	TRBJ2-7	11
TGTGCCAGCAGTTTAGAGGGAGCTGAGCAGTACTTC	CASSLEGAEQYF	-	-	TRBV12-3/TRBV12-4	TRBJ2-5	12
TGTGCCAGCAGTGAACGGGCCGGTCAGCCCCAGCATTTT	CASSERAGQPQHF	-	-	TRBV6-1	TRBJ1-5	13
TGCAGCGTTGAACCAACTCGGGGAGAGGCCCCCTACGAGCAGTACTTC	CSVEPTRGEAPYEQYF	-	-	TRBV29-1	TRBJ2-7	16
TGCGCCAGCAGCCAACCCTATACAGGGGATGAGAACTATGGCTACACCTTC	CASSQPYTGDENYGYTF	TRBD1	-	TRBV4-1	TRBJ1-2	17
TGCAGTGCTAATCGCCGGGAAGATTCTGGCTATGGCTACACCTTC	CSANRREDSGYGYTF	-	-	TRBV20-1	TRBJ1-2	15
TGCAGCGTGCCTGGGGGGAATGAGCAGTTCTTC	CSVPGGNEQFF	-	-	TRBV29-1	TRBJ2-1	11
TGTGCCAGCCAGCAGGGGGGAGTACCCCTCCACTTT	CASQQGGVPLHF	TRBD1	-	TRBV6-1	TRBJ1-6	12
TGCGCCAGCAGTGGGGGGCCTAGCACAGATACGCAGTATTTT	CASSGGPSTDTQYF	-	many	TRBV5-1	TRBJ2-3	14
TGTGCCAGCAGCGCAACCGGGACTAGCGCAAACATTCAGTACTTC	CASSATGTSANIQYF	TRBD2	many	TRBV2	TRBJ2-4	15
TGTGCCAGCAACCCCCAGGGACCAGATACGCAGTATTTT	CASNPQGPDTQYF	-	few	TRBV28	TRBJ2-3	13
TGTGCCAGCAGCTTAGGTCATAGCGGGTTCGGCAATGAGCAGTTCTTC	CASSLGHSGFGNEQFF	TRBD2	-	TRBV7-9	TRBJ2-1	16
TGTGCCAGCAGTGCGGACGGGGCAGGGCCCCAGCATTTT	CASSADGAGPQHF	-	-	TRBV7-8	TRBJ1-5	13
TGTGCCAGCACCGTGGACAGGAACACTGAAGCTTTCTTT	CASTVDRNTEAFF	-	many	TRBV6-6	TRBJ1-1	13
TGTGCCAGCAGCATAGGACGGGATACGCAGTATTTT	CASSIGRDTQYF	-	-	TRBV11-2	TRBJ2-3	12
TGTGCCAGCAGTGAGGCAGCGGCGACGACATCGGATGAGCTGTACTTC	CASSEAAATTSDELYF	-	-	TRBV25-1	TRBJ2-5	16
TGTGCCAGCAGCCAAGGCCTAACGAGCTCCTACGAGCAGTACTTC	CASSQGLTSSYEQYF	-	-	TRBV6-6	TRBJ2-7	15
TGTGCCAGCAGTTTAGCTCAGCACAATCAGCCCCAGCATTTT	CASSLAQHNQPQHF	-	many	TRBV12-3/TRBV12-4	TRBJ1-5	14
TGTGCCATCCCAGGGGTAGGCGGCTACACCTTC	CAIPGVGGYTF	-	-	TRBV6-6	TRBJ1-2	11
TGTGCCAGCAGCTCGCTCGGGGCCTACGAGCAGTACTTC	CASSSLGAYEQYF	-	many	TRBV7-2	TRBJ2-7	13
TGTGCCAGCAGCCCTACCCCAGGGGCCAACACTGAAGCTTTCTTT	CASSPTPGANTEAFF	-	-	TRBV11-3	TRBJ1-1	15
TGTGCCAGCAGCTTAAACCACAGTCCCACCGGGGAGCTGTTTTTT	CASSLNHSPTGELFF	-	many	TRBV7-3	TRBJ2-2	15
TGCGCCAGCAGCCTAATCGGAGAGCCGTGGGGCTCGGAGCAGTACTTC	CASSLIGEPWGSEQYF	-	few	TRBV4-1	TRBJ2-7	16
TGCGCCAGCAGCCCGGGTTTCGGGTTGAACACCGGGGAGCTGTTTTTT	CASSPGFGLNTGELFF	-	few	TRBV5-1	TRBJ2-2	16
TGTGCCAGCAGCGTAGGTCCAGGGGCCAACGTCCTGACTTTC	CASSVGPGANVLTF	-	once	TRBV9	TRBJ2-6	14
TGTGCCAGCAATCGGGACAGAGAGACCCAGTACTTC	CASNRDRETQYF	TRBD1	many	TRBV12-3/TRBV12-4	TRBJ2-5	12
TGTGCCAGCAGCTTGCTGGGTTACCAAACGCAGTATTTT	CASSLLGYQTQYF	-	many	TRBV5-5	TRBJ2-3	13
TGTGCCAGCAGGCTATTGACAGCTAACTATGGCTACACCTTC	CASRLLTANYGYTF	-	-	TRBV6-6	TRBJ1-2	14
TGCAGTGCTAGGACGCCGGGGCTTCGCATGGGGGGCTACACCTTC	CSARTPGLRMGGYTF	-	-	TRBV20-1	TRBJ1-2	15
TGCGCCAGCAGCTTGGAGTCACTATACGAGCAGTACTTC	CASSLESLYEQYF	-	-	TRBV5-1	TRBJ2-7	13